The clone carrying this T cell receptor (beta chain) was counted a few times. Its cognate antigen is unknown. The data are from a study of beta chain features in type 1 diabetes. Sorting that relied on CD45RO/CCR7/CD25/CD127/CD95/CD27 yielded CD4+ naive, central memory, regulatory and stem cell-like memory cells. Points from the study as a whole: Patients with type 1 diabetes showed fewer VDJ junction insertions and more deletions. All four CD4+ subsets from Type 1 diabetes patients carried moderately but significantly shorter TCRB CDR3s. Resolution of whether HLA type affects TCRB rearrangement was not achieved here.

V shed 0 bases and J shed 1 base, with 22 bases lying between them. Per germline, CDR1 GTSNPN and CDR2 SVGIG (reference sequence). This CDR3 contains 19 residues. The authors reverse transcribed all of the isolated RNA, so sequencing captured expressed TCRB transcripts. It was found that naive, central memory and regulatory T cell samples averaged approximately 3.9 million reads. Data came from immunoSEQ multiplex PCR; TCRdb stores just in-frame clones and leaves some out. The profile covers about 230,000 clones, with around 15% appearing a single time and about 0.078% taken by the ten largest. Sequencing was carried out using naive CD4+ T cells from blood. The gene calls are TRBV30 and TRBJ2-4, with no clear D. This TCR came from a man aged 25-45 years with type 1 diabetes. This chain's CDR3 is CAWSVLRASWEGAKNIQYF. The CDR3 DNA reads TGTGCCTGGAGTGTACTTCGGGCTAGTTGGGAAGGGGCCAAAAACATTCAGTACTTC.